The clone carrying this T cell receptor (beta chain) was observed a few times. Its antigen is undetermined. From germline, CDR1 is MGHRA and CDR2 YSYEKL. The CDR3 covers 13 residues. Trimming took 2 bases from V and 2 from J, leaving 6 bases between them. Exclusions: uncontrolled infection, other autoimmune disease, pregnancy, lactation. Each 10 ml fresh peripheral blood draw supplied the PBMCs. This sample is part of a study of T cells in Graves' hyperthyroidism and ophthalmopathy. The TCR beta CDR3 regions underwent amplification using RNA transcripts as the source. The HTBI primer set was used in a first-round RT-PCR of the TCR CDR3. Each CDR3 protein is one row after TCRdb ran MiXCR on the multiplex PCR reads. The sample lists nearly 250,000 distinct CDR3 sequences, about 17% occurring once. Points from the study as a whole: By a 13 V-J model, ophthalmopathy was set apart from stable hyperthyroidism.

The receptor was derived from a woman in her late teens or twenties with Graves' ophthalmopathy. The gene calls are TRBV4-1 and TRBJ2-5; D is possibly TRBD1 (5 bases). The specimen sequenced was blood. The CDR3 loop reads CASSQQGQETQYF. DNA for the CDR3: TGCGCCAGCAGCCAACAGGGTCAAGAGACCCAGTACTTC.